Listed below are T cell receptor beta chains from one sample, sequenced in a study of T cells in localized non-small cell lung cancer. Assay used: immunoSEQ multiplex PCR; TCRdb lists only in-frame clones, some missing. Altogether 20,000 to 25,000 clones are present, about 88% being singletons, with the ten largest covering 13%. The source was peripheral blood, collected before any cancer treatment. These receptors were collected from a male donor at least 60 years old with stage I lung adenocarcinoma. The CDR3 runs from the conserved cysteine through the conserved F or W. Each record gives: V gene, D gene, clone size, J gene, CDR3 protein, CDR3 DNA. A D gene is named only where the DNA matches it firmly. Size tells how often a clone was seen (once, few, many) or the class of an expanded clone, and some rows leave it out.

v_gene: TRBV6-6; d_gene: NA; abundance: once; j_gene: TRBJ2-1; CDR3aa: CASSWGPNNEQFF; CDR3nt: TGTGCCAGCAGTTGGGGGCCCAACAATGAGCAGTTCTTC
v_gene: TRBV5-1; d_gene: TRBD1; abundance: NA; j_gene: TRBJ2-3; CDR3aa: CASSVGQGDTQYF; CDR3nt: TGCGCCAGCAGCGTAGGACAGGGAGATACGCAGTATTTT
v_gene: TRBV15; d_gene: NA; abundance: NA; j_gene: TRBJ1-3; CDR3aa: CATSRDLLNLDSGPVGNTIYF; CDR3nt: TGTGCCACCAGCAGAGATCTCCTAAATCTTGATTCGGGACCTGTTGGAAACACCATATATTTT
v_gene: TRBV11-2; d_gene: NA; abundance: NA; j_gene: TRBJ2-7; CDR3aa: CASSLNYEQYF; CDR3nt: TGTGCCAGCAGCCTCAACTACGAGCAGTACTTC
v_gene: TRBV7-8; d_gene: NA; abundance: NA; j_gene: TRBJ2-1; CDR3aa: CASSYGPWSRNEQFF; CDR3nt: TGTGCCAGCAGCTACGGCCCTTGGTCGCGCAATGAGCAGTTCTTC
v_gene: TRBV7-9; d_gene: NA; abundance: NA; j_gene: TRBJ1-1; CDR3aa: CASSLAMGFTEAFF; CDR3nt: TGTGCCAGCAGCTTAGCGATGGGTTTTACTGAAGCTTTCTTT
v_gene: TRBV30; d_gene: TRBD1; abundance: NA; j_gene: TRBJ1-2; CDR3aa: CAWSVGDRAGYTF; CDR3nt: TGTGCCTGGAGTGTAGGGGACAGGGCTGGCTACACCTTC
v_gene: TRBV11-1; d_gene: TRBD1; abundance: NA; j_gene: TRBJ1-2; CDR3aa: CASSPTGNYGYTF; CDR3nt: TGTGCCAGCAGCCCGACAGGGAACTATGGCTACACCTTC
v_gene: TRBV4-1; d_gene: NA; abundance: once; j_gene: TRBJ1-5; CDR3aa: CASSRVDMGFSNQPQHF; CDR3nt: TGCGCCAGCAGCCGGGTGGACATGGGTTTTAGCAATCAGCCCCAGCATTTT
v_gene: TRBV7-2; d_gene: NA; abundance: NA; j_gene: TRBJ2-7; CDR3aa: CASSLGLLGVPYEQYF; CDR3nt: TGTGCCAGCAGCTTAGGCCTCTTGGGCGTCCCCTACGAGCAGTACTTC
v_gene: TRBV19; d_gene: TRBD1; abundance: NA; j_gene: TRBJ1-5; CDR3aa: CASSIETGQGNQPQHF; CDR3nt: TGTGCCAGTAGTATCGAAACCGGACAGGGGAATCAGCCCCAGCATTTT
v_gene: TRBV15; d_gene: NA; abundance: NA; j_gene: TRBJ2-5; CDR3aa: CATSRAEGQETQYF; CDR3nt: TGTGCCACCAGCAGAGCGGAGGGCCAAGAGACCCAGTACTTC
v_gene: TRBV18; d_gene: NA; abundance: NA; j_gene: TRBJ1-4; CDR3aa: CASSLTATNEKLFF; CDR3nt: TGTGCCAGCTCACTGACGGCTACTAATGAAAAACTGTTTTTT
v_gene: TRBV7-9; d_gene: NA; abundance: NA; j_gene: TRBJ2-1; CDR3aa: CASSLGAGNEQFF; CDR3nt: TGTGCCAGCAGCCTAGGGGCCGGGAATGAGCAGTTCTTC
v_gene: TRBV29-1; d_gene: TRBD1; abundance: few; j_gene: TRBJ2-3; CDR3aa: CSVPRDSAQGTQYF; CDR3nt: TGCAGCGTCCCCCGGGACAGCGCACAGGGTACGCAGTATTTT
v_gene: TRBV28; d_gene: NA; abundance: NA; j_gene: TRBJ2-7; CDR3aa: CASSFEAGEQYF; CDR3nt: TGTGCCAGCAGTTTTGAGGCGGGAGAGCAGTACTTC
v_gene: TRBV19; d_gene: NA; abundance: NA; j_gene: TRBJ2-5; CDR3aa: CASSTGQQETQYF; CDR3nt: TGTGCCAGTAGTACGGGACAACAAGAGACCCAGTACTTC
v_gene: TRBV11-2; d_gene: NA; abundance: NA; j_gene: TRBJ2-1; CDR3aa: CASSLTRETEQFF; CDR3nt: TGTGCCAGCAGCTTAACCAGGGAAACTGAGCAGTTCTTC
v_gene: TRBV7-7; d_gene: TRBD1; abundance: NA; j_gene: TRBJ1-6; CDR3aa: CASSFQGDRAPINSPLHF; CDR3nt: TGTGCTAGCAGCTTCCAGGGGGATAGAGCCCCTATTAATTCACCCCTCCACTTT
v_gene: TRBV9; d_gene: TRBD1; abundance: NA; j_gene: TRBJ1-1; CDR3aa: CASSSRQGVGTEAFF; CDR3nt: TGTGCCAGCAGCTCACGACAGGGGGTTGGAACTGAAGCTTTCTTT
v_gene: TRBV9; d_gene: NA; abundance: NA; j_gene: TRBJ2-7; CDR3aa: CASSVEWGEGYEQYF; CDR3nt: TGTGCCAGCAGCGTAGAATGGGGGGAAGGCTACGAGCAGTACTTC
v_gene: TRBV4-3; d_gene: TRBD2; abundance: NA; j_gene: TRBJ2-3; CDR3aa: CASSQAGGGADTQYF; CDR3nt: TGCGCCAGCAGCCAAGCTGGGGGGGGTGCAGATACGCAGTATTTT
v_gene: TRBV5-6; d_gene: NA; abundance: NA; j_gene: TRBJ1-2; CDR3aa: CASSGGLRYLGGYTF; CDR3nt: TGTGCCAGCAGCGGGGGACTCCGATATTTAGGCGGCTACACCTTC
v_gene: TRBV28; d_gene: TRBD2; abundance: NA; j_gene: TRBJ2-1; CDR3aa: CASSIPSGSGNEQFF; CDR3nt: TGTGCCAGCAGTATCCCTAGCGGGAGTGGTAATGAGCAGTTCTTC
v_gene: TRBV9; d_gene: NA; abundance: NA; j_gene: TRBJ2-3; CDR3aa: CASSVNWGNTDTQYF; CDR3nt: TGTGCCAGCAGCGTAAACTGGGGGAACACAGATACGCAGTATTTT